The 26 T cell receptor beta chains listed next were all sequenced from one sample in a study of blood T cell repertoires in COVID-19. TCRdb keeps only in-frame clones here, not all; method: immunoSEQ multiplex PCR. The profile covers 200,000 to 300,000 clones, with around 90% appearing a single time and about 0.64% taken by the ten largest. Sequencing used peripheral blood. These receptors all stem from a human donor in a cohort sampled during active COVID-19.

This chain links TRBV4-3 with TRBJ1-1; D remains unclear. Trimming took off 0 bases at V and 4 bases at J, with 15 bases between the two ends. This CDR3 comprises 16 residues. The germline CDR1 and CDR2 sequences are LGHNA and YSLEER. The CDR3 protein is CASSQDSPHGPTEAFF. CDR3 bases: TGCGCCAGCAGCCAAGATTCTCCTCATGGGCCCACTGAAGCTTTCTTT.

The V gene is TRBV5-6, the J gene TRBJ2-2; no clear D. Per germline, CDR1 SGHDT and CDR2 YYEEEE. This CDR3 is 18 amino acids long. Trimming removed 3 bases from V and 3 bases from J, with 21 bases in between. The CDR3 nucleotides read TGTGCCAGCAGCTCCCTCGATTTCCGATCGGTAGACACCGGGGAGCTGTTTTTT. Its translation: CASSSLDFRSVDTGELFF.

This chain joins TRBV6-2 or TRBV6-3 and TRBJ2-7; 8 positions match TRBD1. Per germline, CDR1 MNHEY and CDR2 SVGEGT. Unmatched junction bases numbered 17, after V lost 1 base and J lost 0 bases. This CDR3 spans 20 amino acids. The CDR3 bases are TGTGCCAGCAGTTACTTATTGCGAGGGACAGGCTCGCGGGCCTCCTACGAGCAGTACTTC. Translating gives CASSYLLRGTGSRASYEQYF.

The DNA for the CDR3 is TGTGCCAGCAGGCCAGGGACAGGGGGTCCCTACGAGCAGTACTTC. Protein sequence: CASRPGTGGPYEQYF. This sequence joins TRBV7-9 and TRBJ2-7; 11 nucleotides align to TRBD1. The CDR3 loop spans 15 amino acids. Germline CDR1 reads SEHNR; CDR2 reads FQNEAQ (reference sequence). With 6 bases clipped from V and 2 bases from J, the junction kept 6 bases outside the gene matches. The complete variable domain, with remaining parts taken from reference TRBV7-9 and TRBJ2-7, reads DTGVSQNPRHKITKRGQNVTFRCDPISEHNRLYWYRQTLGQGPEFLTYFQNEAQLEKSRLLSDRFSAERPKGSFSTLEIQRTEQGDSAMYLCASRPGTGGPYEQYFGPGTRLTVT.

The chain is built from TRBV14 and TRBJ2-7; D is possibly TRBD2 (5 bases). Germline V lookup: CDR1 SGHDN, CDR2 FVKESK. The CDR3 has 15 amino acids. Trimming removed 0 bases at V and 3 bases at J, with 12 bases between. CDR3 sequence reads: CASSQDDGMNYEQYF. In DNA form, the CDR3 reads TGTGCCAGCAGCCAAGACGACGGGATGAACTACGAGCAGTACTTC.

This clone appeared once. This sequence joins TRBV7-2 and TRBJ2-7; possibly TRBD2 for D (5 bases). Germline assignment: CDR1 SGHTA and CDR2 FQGNSA. CDR3 length equals 15 residues. Trimming took off 2 bases at V and 2 bases at J, with 13 bases between the two ends. As DNA, the CDR3 is TGTGCCAGCAGCTTATCGGGGTTTGAGCCCTACGAGCAGTACTTC. It translates to CASSLSGFEPYEQYF.

The J gene is TRBJ1-1, the V gene TRBV11-3; D not resolved. Germline lookup yields CDR1 SGHNT and CDR2 YENEEA. This CDR3 is built from 15 residues. V lost 5 bases, J lost 0 bases, and 13 bases lay in between. This chain's CDR3 is CASSPGGSLNTEAFF. The CDR3 DNA sequence: TGTGCCAGCAGCCCCGGAGGCAGCTTGAACACTGAAGCTTTCTTT.

The CDR3 DNA sequence: TGTGCCATCAGTGAGTCACGGGGAGGGAACTACGAGCAGTACTTC. Translating it yields CAISESRGGNYEQYF. The rearrangement uses TRBV10-3 and TRBJ2-7, with TRBD2 matching over 7 bases. CDR1 and CDR2 from the germline V gene are ENHRY and SYGVKD. The V and J ends lost 0 bases and 3 bases, in that order; junction bases with no gene match: 5. CDR3 size: 15 residues.

The chain uses TRBV6-2 or TRBV6-3 and TRBJ2-3; TRBD2 aligns across 8 bases. The germline V gene encodes CDR1 MNHEY and CDR2 SVGEGT. The CDR3 spans 16 residues. V lost 6 bases and J lost 2; bases outside the gene matches: 10. CDR3 in amino acids: CASSFPGGALTDTQYF. CDR3 in DNA: TGTGCCAGCAGCTTCCCGGGGGGGGCCCTCACAGATACGCAGTATTTT.

This clone was detected once. The gene calls are TRBV4-1 and TRBJ1-1, with D tentatively TRBD1 (5 bases). Germline V gives CDR1 MGHRA, CDR2 YSYEKL. The CDR3 length is 14 residues. Trimming removed 4 bases at V and 4 bases at J, with 13 bases between. In DNA, the CDR3 is TGCGCCAGCAGCCTACCAGGGCAGCGCACTGAAGCTTTCTTT. Translating it yields CASSLPGQRTEAFF.

J is TRBJ1-2 and V is TRBV24-1, with D unresolved. The CDR3 consists of 12 residues. V was pared by 4 bases and J by 7 bases, with 9 bases between. Germline values: CDR1 KGHDR, CDR2 SFDVKD. The CDR3: CATSEAGLGYTF. CDR3 in DNA: TGTGCCACCAGTGAGGCAGGTCTTGGCTACACCTTC.

The chain combines TRBV6-5 with TRBJ2-7; D ambiguous. CDR1 is MNHEY, CDR2 SVGAGI, per germline. The ends were cut back, 2 bases at V and 0 bases at J, with 14 bases in the middle. The CDR3 is 16 amino acids. The CDR3 DNA is TGTGCCAGCAGTTACGATATTTCAAGGAGCTCCTACGAGCAGTACTTC. Translating gives CASSYDISRSSYEQYF.

The genes are TRBV28 and TRBJ1-5; D is uncertain. The V end was cut by 7 bases, the J end by 5 bases, with 18 bases between. This CDR3 is built from 15 residues. CDR1 and CDR2 (germline): MDHEN, SYDVKM. The CDR3 sequence is CASTEWTGRDQPQHF. The CDR3 DNA reads TGTGCCAGCACCGAATGGACGGGGAGAGATCAGCCCCAGCATTTT. The variable domain in full, with the rest retrieved from reference TRBV28 and TRBJ1-5, is DVKVTQSSRYLVKRTGEKVFLECVQDMDHENMFWYRQDPGLGLRLIYFSYDVKMKEKGDIPEGYSVSREKKERFSLILESASTNQTSMYLCASTEWTGRDQPQHFGDGTRLSIL.

In DNA, the CDR3 is TGTGCCAGCAGTCCCAACGGGGAGCTGTTTTTT. Protein product: CASSPNGELFF. The rearrangement uses TRBV27 and TRBJ2-2; D remains unclear. CDR1 and CDR2 from the germline V gene are MNHEY and SMNVEV (reference sequence). Trimming took off 5 bases at V and 7 bases at J, with 5 bases between the two ends. The CDR3 spans 11 residues.

The chain uses TRBV6-5 and TRBJ2-7; TRBD2 aligns across 8 bases. The trim removed 6 bases at V and 2 bases at J, leaving 9 bases unmatched. The CDR3 spans 15 residues. Germline CDR1 reads MNHEY; CDR2 reads SVGAGI. CDR3 bases: TGTGCCAGCAGCCCCCTGACTAGCGCAACCTACGAGCAGTACTTC. It encodes CASSPLTSATYEQYF.

V is TRBV7-9 and J is TRBJ2-1; 8 bases align to TRBD2. CDR1 is SEHNR, CDR2 FQNEAQ, per germline (reference sequence). The CDR3 spans 15 residues. V shed 5 bases and J 2 bases; nucleotides not matched to a gene: 5. For the CDR3, the DNA is TGTGCCAGCAGCAGAGCGGGAGAGGCCTACAATGAGCAGTTCTTC. Translating it yields CASSRAGEAYNEQFF.

This sequence joins TRBV29-1 and TRBJ2-1; 7 nucleotides line up with TRBD1. Losses at the gene ends were 6 bases for V and 0 bases for J; bases not matched to a gene: 2. Germline V lookup: CDR1 SQVTM, CDR2 ANQGSEA. The CDR3 loop spans 13 amino acids. The chain's CDR3 is CSVDRSSYNEQFF. DNA for the CDR3: TGCAGCGTGGACAGGAGCTCCTACAATGAGCAGTTCTTC.

Only one count was recorded for this clone. The gene calls are TRBV7-2 and TRBJ1-1; D gene uncertain. V was shortened by 3 bases and J by 4 bases, with 9 bases between the two germline ends. Germline V gene lookup returns CDR1 SGHTA and CDR2 FQGNSA. This CDR3 region has 13 residues. The DNA of the CDR3 is TGTGCCAGCAGCTTGGGAGTCGGCACTGAAGCTTTCTTT. Its protein product is CASSLGVGTEAFF.

The genes are TRBV19 and TRBJ2-7, with 9 bases identical to TRBD1. The CDR3 totals 14 residues. CDR1 and CDR2 (germline): LNHDA, SQIVND (reference sequence). V lost 6 bases, J lost 2 bases, and 5 bases stayed unmatched. In DNA, the CDR3 is TGTGCCAGTAGGAGGGACAGGGACACCTACGAGCAGTACTTC. This gives the protein CASRRDRDTYEQYF.

This chain joins TRBV5-1 and TRBJ2-5; D is uncertain. In germline, CDR1 is SGHRS, CDR2 YFSETQ. The V and J ends lost 2 bases and 2 bases respectively, with 4 bases between them. The CDR3 runs 12 residues. CDR3 in DNA: TGCGCCAGCAGCTTCCAACAAGAGACCCAGTACTTC. Its translation is CASSFQQETQYF.

This clone was recorded a few times. The genes are TRBV15 and TRBJ2-1; unclear D gene. The length of the CDR3 is 16 residues. Between the trimmed V and J ends, which lost 0 bases and 0 bases, there was a span of 9 bases. CDR1 LNHNV and CDR2 YYDKDF come from the germline V gene (reference sequence). Here the CDR3 DNA reads TGTGCCACCAGCAGAGATCCTCCTAGCTCCTACAATGAGCAGTTCTTC. This codes for CATSRDPPSSYNEQFF.

V usage is TRBV4-3 and J usage is TRBJ1-4; D is possibly TRBD1 (6 bases). Trimming removed 0 bases from V and 2 bases from J, with 10 bases in between. This CDR3 is 16 amino acids long. Germline values: CDR1 LGHNA, CDR2 YSLEER. The CDR3 nucleotides read TGCGCCAGCAGCCAAGATTACGGACAGACTAATGAAAAACTGTTTTTT. Protein sequence: CASSQDYGQTNEKLFF.

The rearrangement joins TRBV5-1 to TRBJ1-6; no firm D call. The CDR3 extends over 13 amino acids. The ends were cut back, 2 bases at V and 7 bases at J, with 7 bases in the middle. CDR1 is SGHRS, CDR2 YFSETQ, per germline. CDR3 sequence reads: CASSFGANSPLHF. The CDR3 nucleotides are TGCGCCAGCAGCTTCGGTGCAAATTCACCCCTCCACTTT.

The rearrangement joins TRBV4-3 to TRBJ2-5; D unclear. The CDR3 contains 14 residues. Trimming removed 0 bases at V and 5 bases at J, with 10 bases between. The germline CDR1 and CDR2 sequences are LGHNA and YSLEER. The DNA for the CDR3 is TGCGCCAGCAGCCAAGATAAAGGAGTGGAGACCCAGTACTTC. Its protein product is CASSQDKGVETQYF.

The chain links TRBV24-1 to TRBJ1-1; 7 bases map to TRBD1. CDR1 is KGHDR and CDR2 is SFDVKD in the germline V gene. This CDR3 is 17 amino acids long. Trimming cost V 0 bases and J 0 bases; bases outside gene matches: 6. Here the CDR3 DNA reads TGTGCCACCAGTGATTTGTCGGAGGGGGCTGTGAACACTGAAGCTTTCTTT. Its protein is CATSDLSEGAVNTEAFF.

The J gene is TRBJ2-7, the V gene TRBV28; weak D call: TRBD2 (5 bases). The CDR3 is 14 amino acids. V was trimmed by 6 bases and J by 2 bases, leaving 14 bases between them. Germline V gives CDR1 MDHEN, CDR2 SYDVKM. CDR3 DNA sequence: TGTGCCAGCAGCGTTCTAGCTGAAACCTACGAGCAGTACTTC. Amino acid sequence: CASSVLAETYEQYF.